This note documents a single T cell receptor beta chain sequence. This CDR3 is built from 12 residues. V lost 7 bases to trimming and J lost 9 bases; unmatched junction nucleotides: 5. Per the germline V gene, CDR1 is MNHEY and CDR2 is SVGAGI. This sample stems from a study of identical twins. TCRdb re-analysed the 5' RACE reads in MiXCR, keeping a single row per CDR3 protein. Of 750,000 to 950,000 distinct CDR3 sequences in the sample, 9% to 15% were seen once. These data were likewise used in another study, on yellow fever vaccine responses in identical twins.

The chain links TRBV6-5 to TRBJ1-1; 10 nucleotides match TRBD1. Sequenced input: PBMCs. The TCR comes from a woman under 30 in good health. The CDR3 DNA is TGTGCCAGCAAACCGGGACAGGGGAAAGCTTTCTTT. Protein product: CASKPGQGKAFF.